The 23 T cell receptor beta chains presented below share a single source sample, sequenced in a study of T cells in localized non-small cell lung cancer. This table comes from immunoSEQ multiplex PCR, and its TCRdb copy is limited to in-frame clones, with some not included. The sample shows roughly 70,000 clones, less than 90% of them seen only once. Sample: peripheral blood, taken before any cancer treatment. The receptors come from a male donor at least 60 years old with stage III squamous cell lung carcinoma.

V gene TRBV29-1 combines with J gene TRBJ1-1; the match to TRBD1 covers 8 bases. From germline, CDR1 is SQVTM and CDR2 ANQGSEA. The CDR3 loop spans 14 amino acids. V shed 3 bases and J 0 bases; nucleotides not matched to a gene: 3. In DNA, the CDR3 is TGCAGCGTTGATAAGACAGGGGTGAACACTGAAGCTTTCTTT. Translation gives CSVDKTGVNTEAFF.

This clone appeared a single time. The chain recombines TRBV11-2 with TRBJ1-5; D gene uncertain. Germline V gene lookup returns CDR1 SGHAT and CDR2 FQNNGV. V lost 5 bases and J 7 bases, leaving 9 bases between the germline ends. The CDR3 runs 12 residues. This chain's CDR3 is CASSPGNQPQHF. The CDR3 DNA follows: TGTGCCAGCAGCCCGGGAAACCAGCCCCAGCATTTT.

Of note for this clone: At one of its ends the junction is not consistent with the germline gene, which may arise from a read error. At the DNA level, this CDR3 is encoded by other sequences in the same sample as well. V gene TRBV4-2 combines with J gene TRBJ2-6, with 9 bases matching TRBD1. Germline loops: CDR1 LGHNA, CDR2 YNFKEQ. This CDR3 has 17 amino acids. The CDR3 protein is CASSQGQGLSGANVLTF. Written as DNA, the CDR3 is TGTGCTAGCAGCCAGGGACAGGGTCTATCTGGGGCCAACGTCCTGACTTTC.

V usage is TRBV25-1 and J usage is TRBJ2-2; D is unresolved. Germline V gene data show CDR1 as MGHDK and CDR2 as SYGVNS. The CDR3 spans 14 residues. The V end lost 5 bases, the J end lost 1 base, and 8 bases lay between the germline ends. The CDR3 loop is CASSYGMNTGELFF. In DNA form, the CDR3 reads TGTGCCAGCAGTTACGGAATGAACACCGGGGAGCTGTTTTTT. Full variable domain (missing parts from reference TRBV25-1 and TRBJ2-2): EADIYQTPRYLVIGTGKKITLECSQTMGHDKMYWYQQDPGMELHLIHYSYGVNSTEKGDLSSESTVSRIRTEHFPLTLESARPSHTSQYLCASSYGMNTGELFFGEGSRLTVL.

The chain has TRBV19 and TRBJ1-2, with TRBD1 identical over 11 bases. Trimming cost V 3 bases and J 6 bases; bases outside gene matches: 9. The germline V gene encodes CDR1 LNHDA and CDR2 SQIVND (reference sequence). CDR3 length equals 16 residues. The CDR3 bases are TGTGCCAGTAGTATCACCCGGACAGGGGGCTGGGATGGCTACACCTTC. Its protein product is CASSITRTGGWDGYTF.

A remark on this clone: At one end, the junction sequence differs from germline, possibly due to a read error. The V gene is TRBV5-1, the J gene TRBJ2-7; 7 bases align to TRBD1. Germline V gene data show CDR1 as SGHRS and CDR2 as YFSETQ. This CDR3 contains 14 residues. CDR3 bases: TGCACCAGCAGCTCCCCGGGACAGTCCTACGAGCAGTACTTC. Protein product: CTSSSPGQSYEQYF. Supplemented by reference TRBV5-1 and TRBJ2-7, the full variable domain reads KAGVTQTPRYLIKTRGQQVTLSCSPISGHRSVSWYQQTPGQGLQFLFEYFSETQRNKGNFPGRFSGRQFSNSRSEMNVSTLELGDSALYLCTSSSPGQSYEQYFGPGTRLTVT.

CDR3 nucleotides: TGTGCCAGCAGCTTAGCTTCAGGGGAGACCCAGTACTTC. It translates to CASSLASGETQYF. The chain joins TRBV7-2 to TRBJ2-5; tentatively, D is TRBD1 (5 bases). The CDR3 totals 13 residues. Per the germline V gene, CDR1 is SGHTA and CDR2 is FQGNSA. V lost 0 bases, J lost 5 bases, and 7 bases lay in between. Full variable domain (outside the CDR3, taken from reference TRBV7-2 and TRBJ2-5): GAGVSQSPSNKVTEKGKDVELRCDPISGHTALYWYRQSLGQGLEFLIYFQGNSAPDKSGLPSDRFSAERTGGSVSTLTIQRTQQEDSAVYLCASSLASGETQYFGPGTRLLVL.

J is TRBJ2-7 and V is TRBV28; no definite D call. From germline, CDR1 is MDHEN and CDR2 SYDVKM. The CDR3 has 13 amino acids. V gave up 5 bases and J gave up 1 base, with 9 bases separating them. This CDR3 is CASSPTVSYEQYV. CDR3 nucleotides: TGTGCCAGCAGTCCAACAGTGTCCTACGAGCAGTACGTC.

By proportion, this clone is medium-sized. This chain joins TRBV10-3 and TRBJ1-6; tentatively, D is TRBD1 (5 bases). V was clipped by 2 bases and J by 11 bases, with 10 bases between them. The CDR3 contains 13 residues. The germline CDR1 and CDR2 sequences are ENHRY and SYGVKD. The CDR3 DNA is TGTGCCATCAGTGAGGGCAGGGAGGCACCCCTCCACTTT. Translating gives CAISEGREAPLHF.

CDR3 in amino acids: CASSLGTGRFSGANVLTF. The CDR3 DNA is TGTGCCAGCAGTTTGGGGACAGGGAGATTCTCTGGGGCCAACGTCCTGACTTTC. V is TRBV27 and J is TRBJ2-6, with TRBD1 identical over 9 bases. After removal of 3 bases from V and 0 bases from J, the junction contained 6 bases not matched to a gene. Per the germline V gene, CDR1 is MNHEY and CDR2 is SMNVEV (reference sequence). The CDR3 sequence is 18 residues long.

The chain recombines TRBV28 with TRBJ1-5, with 7 nucleotides matching TRBD1. There are 17 residues in the CDR3. Losses at the gene ends were 2 bases for V and 1 base for J; bases not matched to a gene: 8. Germline values: CDR1 MDHEN, CDR2 SYDVKM. The CDR3: CASSLVAGGGSNQPQHF. The DNA of the CDR3 is TGTGCCAGCAGTTTAGTGGCAGGGGGGGGGAGCAATCAGCCCCAGCATTTT.

This clone was seen more than once but under ten times. This sequence joins TRBV11-2 and TRBJ1-2; TRBD1 is a possible D gene (5 bases). V lost 0 bases, J lost 7 bases, and 12 bases lay in between. The V gene's germline CDR1 is SGHAT and CDR2 FQNNGV. There are 14 residues in the CDR3. The CDR3 loop is CASSLERKGTGYTF. The DNA for the CDR3 is TGTGCCAGCAGCTTAGAAAGAAAGGGGACTGGCTACACCTTC.

The J gene is TRBJ2-1, the V gene TRBV6-4; a weak D match, TRBD2 (6 bases). The CDR3 sequence is 13 residues long. Germline-derived CDR1 and CDR2 are MRHNA and SNTAGT. The germline V and J ends were trimmed by 5 bases and 4 bases, with 9 bases remaining between them. The CDR3 DNA sequence: TGTGCCAGCAGTAGGGACTTTTACAATGAGCAGTTCTTC. Protein product: CASSRDFYNEQFF.

This chain joins TRBV5-1 and TRBJ1-1; possible D gene TRBD1, 5 bases. The germline V and J ends were trimmed by 2 bases and 0 bases, with 14 bases remaining between them. Germline CDR1 is SGHRS and CDR2 is YFSETQ. The CDR3 consists of 16 residues. DNA for the CDR3: TGCGCCAGCAGCTTATACAGGTTGGGGATGAACACTGAAGCTTTCTTT. Translation gives CASSLYRLGMNTEAFF. The full variable domain, in which reference TRBV5-1 and TRBJ1-1 provide the parts outside the CDR3, is KAGVTQTPRYLIKTRGQQVTLSCSPISGHRSVSWYQQTPGQGLQFLFEYFSETQRNKGNFPGRFSGRQFSNSRSEMNVSTLELGDSALYLCASSLYRLGMNTEAFFGQGTRLTVV.

This clone was seen just once. J is TRBJ2-6 and V is TRBV5-1; TRBD2 matches 11 bases. Germline-derived CDR1 and CDR2 are SGHRS and YFSETQ. V trimming: 3 bases; J trimming: 0 bases; junction bases outside the gene matches: 2. The CDR3 is made up of 17 amino acids. CDR3 loop: CASSYSGGASGANVLTF. The DNA for the CDR3 is TGCGCCAGCAGCTATAGCGGGGGGGCCTCTGGGGCCAACGTCCTGACTTTC.

The gene calls are TRBV7-2 and TRBJ1-2; maybe TRBD1 (5 bases). Germline V gene data show CDR1 as SGHTA and CDR2 as FQGNSA. V was cut by 5 bases and J by 2 bases, with 15 bases left in between. The CDR3 extends over 15 amino acids. CDR3 bases: TGTGCCAGCAGCGCCGACAGTGCGCTGAACTATGGCTACACCTTC. Encoded protein: CASSADSALNYGYTF. The complete variable domain, with remaining parts taken from reference TRBV7-2 and TRBJ1-2, reads GAGVSQSPSNKVTEKGKDVELRCDPISGHTALYWYRQSLGQGLEFLIYFQGNSAPDKSGLPSDRFSAERTGGSVSTLTIQRTQQEDSAVYLCASSADSALNYGYTFGSGTRLTVV.

The chain is built from TRBV25-1 and TRBJ1-1; D remains unclear. The CDR3 has 12 residues. The V end lost 3 bases, the J end lost 8 bases, and 10 bases lay between the germline ends. Looked up from germline, CDR1 is MGHDK and CDR2 is SYGVNS. The CDR3 DNA sequence: TGTGCCAGCAGTGACAGGTTTTGGGAAGCTTTCTTT. As protein: CASSDRFWEAFF.

The CDR3 reads CAISESLTSGGVYEQFF. CDR3 coding DNA: TGTGCCATCAGTGAGTCATTAACTAGCGGGGGGGTATATGAGCAGTTCTTC. This rearrangement joins TRBV10-3 to TRBJ2-1, with TRBD2 matching over 13 bases. The CDR3 has 17 residues. Germline values: CDR1 ENHRY, CDR2 SYGVKD. Trimming removed 0 bases from V and 8 bases from J; junction bases left unmatched: 7.

This clone was seen just once. The chain is built from TRBV4-1 and TRBJ2-3; 10 bases map to TRBD1. Germline V lookup: CDR1 MGHRA, CDR2 YSYEKL. The CDR3 covers 17 residues. The trim removed 0 bases at V and 3 bases at J, leaving 6 bases unmatched. For the CDR3, the DNA is TGCGCCAGCAGCCAAGATCGGACAGGGGGATTAACAGATACGCAGTATTTT. It translates to CASSQDRTGGLTDTQYF.

CDR3 nucleotides: TGTGCCAGCAGCGCGGGACAGCCATACAATGAGCAGTTCTTC. Amino acid sequence: CASSAGQPYNEQFF. The rearrangement uses TRBV7-9 and TRBJ2-1; a weak D match, TRBD1 (7 bases). The V gene lost 5 bases and the J gene lost 4 bases, with 12 bases spanning the gap. CDR1 is SEHNR, CDR2 FQNEAQ, per germline (reference sequence). The CDR3 length is 14 residues.

This clone was picked up a small number of times. This chain uses TRBV5-1 with TRBJ1-6; D is unclear. This CDR3 spans 15 amino acids. The V gene's germline CDR1 is SGHRS and CDR2 YFSETQ. Between the trimmed V and J ends, which lost 2 bases and 0 bases, there was a span of 6 bases. The CDR3 sequence is CASSFGFSYNSPLHF. Here the CDR3 DNA reads TGCGCCAGCAGCTTTGGGTTCTCCTATAATTCACCCCTCCACTTT.

This clone was seen once. The rearrangement links TRBV5-1 to TRBJ2-2; no firm D call. Germline values: CDR1 SGHRS, CDR2 YFSETQ. The V and J ends lost 0 bases and 5 bases respectively, with 5 bases between them. This CDR3 region has 13 residues. The CDR3 DNA reads as TGCGCCAGCAGCTTGGATGGGACCGGGGAGCTGTTTTTT. Translating it yields CASSLDGTGELFF.

V is TRBV5-1 and J is TRBJ2-1; TRBD1 is a possible D gene (7 bases). This CDR3 is 14 amino acids long. V lost 7 bases to trimming and J lost 0 bases, with 11 bases between them. In germline, CDR1 is SGHRS, CDR2 YFSETQ. CDR3 DNA sequence: TGCGCCAGCCTGCGGGACAGCTCCTACAATGAGCAGTTCTTC. Translated, it gives CASLRDSSYNEQFF.